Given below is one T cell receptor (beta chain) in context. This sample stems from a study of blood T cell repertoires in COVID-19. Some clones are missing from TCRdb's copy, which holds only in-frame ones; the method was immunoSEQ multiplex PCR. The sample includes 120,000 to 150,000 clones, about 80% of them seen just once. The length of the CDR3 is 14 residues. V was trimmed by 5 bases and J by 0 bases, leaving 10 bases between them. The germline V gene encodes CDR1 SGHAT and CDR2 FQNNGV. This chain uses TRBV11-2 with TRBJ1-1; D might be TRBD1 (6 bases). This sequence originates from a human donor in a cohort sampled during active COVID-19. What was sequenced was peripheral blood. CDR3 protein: CASSQGHLNTEAFF. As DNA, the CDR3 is TGTGCCAGCAGCCAGGGACACCTGAACACTGAAGCTTTCTTT. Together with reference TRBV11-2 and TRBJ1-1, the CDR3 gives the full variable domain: EAGVAQSPRYKIIEKRQSVAFWCNPISGHATLYWYQQILGQGPKLLIQFQNNGVVDDSQLPKDRFSAERLKGVDSTLKIQPAKLEDSAVYLCASSQGHLNTEAFFGQGTRLTVV.